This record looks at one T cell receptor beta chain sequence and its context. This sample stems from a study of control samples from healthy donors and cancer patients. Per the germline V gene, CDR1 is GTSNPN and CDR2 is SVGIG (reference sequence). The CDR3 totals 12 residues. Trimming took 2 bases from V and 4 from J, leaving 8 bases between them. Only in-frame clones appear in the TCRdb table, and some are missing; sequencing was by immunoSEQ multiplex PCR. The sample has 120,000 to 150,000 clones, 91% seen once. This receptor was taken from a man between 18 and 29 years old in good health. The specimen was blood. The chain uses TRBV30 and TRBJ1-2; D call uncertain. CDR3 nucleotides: TGTGCCTGGAGTCCGTCGTCCTATGGCTACACCTTC. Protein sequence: CAWSPSSYGYTF.